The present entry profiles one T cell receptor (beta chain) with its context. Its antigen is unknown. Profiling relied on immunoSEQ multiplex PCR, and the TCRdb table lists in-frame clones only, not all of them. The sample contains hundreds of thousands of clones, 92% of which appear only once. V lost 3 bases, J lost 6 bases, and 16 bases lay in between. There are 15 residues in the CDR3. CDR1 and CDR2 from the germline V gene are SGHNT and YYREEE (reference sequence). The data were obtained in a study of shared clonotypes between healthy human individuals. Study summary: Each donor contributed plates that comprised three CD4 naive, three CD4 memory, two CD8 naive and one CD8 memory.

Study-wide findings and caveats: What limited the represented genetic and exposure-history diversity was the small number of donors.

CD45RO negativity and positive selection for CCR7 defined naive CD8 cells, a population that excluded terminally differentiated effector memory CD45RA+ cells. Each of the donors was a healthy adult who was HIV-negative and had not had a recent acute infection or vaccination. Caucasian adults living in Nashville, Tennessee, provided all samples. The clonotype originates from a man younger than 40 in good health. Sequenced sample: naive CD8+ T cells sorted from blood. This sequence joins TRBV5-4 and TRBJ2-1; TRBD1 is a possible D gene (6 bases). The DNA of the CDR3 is TGTGCCAGCAGCTGGCAGGGGTCTGGATCCAATGAGCAGTTCTTC. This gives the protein CASSWQGSGSNEQFF.